This is a list of T cell receptor beta chains from one sample in a study of blood T cell repertoires in COVID-19. Repertoires were generated with immunoSEQ multiplex PCR, while TCRdb's copy carries only in-frame clones and drops some. The table records about 270,000 clones, 88% of them present only once. The sample was PBMCs or T cells enriched from blood (not recorded which). These receptors were obtained from a woman between 55 and 75 years old in a cohort exposed to, infected with or recovered from COVID-19 (not recorded which). Both conserved end residues are part of each CDR3. Fields, in order: clone size, J gene, D gene, V gene, CDR3 protein, CDR3 DNA. D genes are given only for firm matches. The size of a clone is reported for some rows only, either as once, few or many, or as a class for expanded clones.

clone size: few
J gene: TRBJ2-7
D gene: -
V gene: TRBV3-1/TRBV3-2
CDR3 protein: CASSKTGTLYEQYF
CDR3 DNA: TGTGCCAGCAGCAAGACCGGGACTCTCTACGAGCAGTACTTC

clone size: -
J gene: TRBJ2-5
D gene: -
V gene: TRBV3-1/TRBV3-2
CDR3 protein: CASSHSETQYF
CDR3 DNA: TGTGCCAGCAGCCATAGCGAGACCCAGTACTTC

clone size: -
J gene: TRBJ1-5
D gene: -
V gene: TRBV4-2
CDR3 protein: CASSQVPGANQPQHF
CDR3 DNA: TGTGCCAGCAGCCAAGTTCCAGGTGCAAACCAGCCCCAGCATTTT

clone size: -
J gene: TRBJ2-1
D gene: TRBD2
V gene: TRBV10-2
CDR3 protein: CASRPGTSLHNEQFF
CDR3 DNA: TGCGCCAGCAGGCCCGGGACTAGCCTCCACAATGAGCAGTTCTTC

clone size: -
J gene: TRBJ2-2
D gene: -
V gene: TRBV11-1
CDR3 protein: CASSGAQRDTGELFF
CDR3 DNA: TGTGCCAGCAGCGGAGCCCAGCGGGACACCGGGGAGCTGTTTTTT

clone size: -
J gene: TRBJ1-2
D gene: -
V gene: TRBV19
CDR3 protein: CASSLRAAFYGYTF
CDR3 DNA: TGTGCCAGTAGTCTGCGGGCAGCGTTCTATGGCTACACCTTC

clone size: -
J gene: TRBJ2-3
D gene: TRBD2
V gene: TRBV27
CDR3 protein: CASTLTGGRRDTQYF
CDR3 DNA: TGTGCCAGCACTCTTACGGGAGGCCGTCGAGATACGCAGTATTTT

clone size: -
J gene: TRBJ2-5
D gene: -
V gene: TRBV30
CDR3 protein: CAWKSGEETQYF
CDR3 DNA: TGTGCCTGGAAATCCGGAGAAGAGACCCAGTACTTC

clone size: -
J gene: TRBJ1-1
D gene: TRBD1
V gene: TRBV18
CDR3 protein: CASSTGTGGTEAFF
CDR3 DNA: TGTGCCAGCTCAACCGGGACAGGGGGCACTGAAGCTTTCTTT

clone size: -
J gene: TRBJ2-5
D gene: -
V gene: TRBV6-8
CDR3 protein: CASSYRGVQETQYF
CDR3 DNA: TGTGCCAGCAGTTACAGGGGTGTCCAAGAGACCCAGTACTTC

clone size: -
J gene: TRBJ1-3
D gene: TRBD1
V gene: TRBV19
CDR3 protein: CASRSPTGGGNTIYF
CDR3 DNA: TGTGCCAGTAGATCCCCCACAGGGGGTGGAAACACCATATATTTT

clone size: -
J gene: TRBJ1-5
D gene: -
V gene: TRBV28
CDR3 protein: CASSPINQPQHF
CDR3 DNA: TGTGCCAGCAGTCCCATCAATCAGCCCCAGCATTTT

clone size: -
J gene: TRBJ2-1
D gene: -
V gene: TRBV5-1
CDR3 protein: CASTFRGAEQFF
CDR3 DNA: TGCGCCAGCACCTTTCGGGGAGCTGAGCAGTTCTTC

clone size: -
J gene: TRBJ2-5
D gene: TRBD2
V gene: TRBV4-1
CDR3 protein: CASSQEGVSGKETQYF
CDR3 DNA: TGCGCCAGCAGCCAAGAAGGGGTTAGCGGGAAGGAGACCCAGTACTTC

clone size: -
J gene: TRBJ2-5
D gene: -
V gene: TRBV7-2
CDR3 protein: CASSLRERAETQYF
CDR3 DNA: TGTGCCAGCAGCTTAAGAGAGAGGGCCGAGACCCAGTACTTC

clone size: -
J gene: TRBJ2-1
D gene: TRBD1
V gene: TRBV7-2
CDR3 protein: CASSLEGTGGRNEQFF
CDR3 DNA: TGTGCCAGCAGCTTAGAGGGGACAGGGGGCCGCAATGAGCAGTTCTTC

clone size: -
J gene: TRBJ2-1
D gene: TRBD2
V gene: TRBV20-1
CDR3 protein: CSASKAGDRNEQFF
CDR3 DNA: TGCAGTGCTAGTAAGGCGGGAGATAGGAATGAGCAGTTCTTC

clone size: -
J gene: TRBJ2-1
D gene: TRBD2
V gene: TRBV11-2
CDR3 protein: CASSLEVWREGSHEQFF
CDR3 DNA: TGTGCCAGCAGCTTAGAGGTTTGGCGGGAGGGCTCCCATGAGCAGTTCTTC

clone size: -
J gene: TRBJ2-2
D gene: -
V gene: TRBV9
CDR3 protein: CASSVTVQDTGELFF
CDR3 DNA: TGTGCCAGCAGCGTAACCGTACAGGACACCGGGGAGCTGTTTTTT

clone size: -
J gene: TRBJ2-7
D gene: -
V gene: TRBV29-1
CDR3 protein: CSVEEELYEQYF
CDR3 DNA: TGCAGCGTTGAAGAAGAACTATACGAGCAGTACTTC

clone size: -
J gene: TRBJ1-5
D gene: TRBD1
V gene: TRBV10-3
CDR3 protein: CAISDFDRGHQPQHF
CDR3 DNA: TGTGCCATCAGTGACTTCGACAGGGGACATCAGCCCCAGCATTTT

clone size: -
J gene: TRBJ2-5
D gene: -
V gene: TRBV30
CDR3 protein: CAWSLSGVQETQYF
CDR3 DNA: TGTGCCTGGAGTCTCTCAGGGGTTCAAGAGACCCAGTACTTC

clone size: -
J gene: TRBJ1-5
D gene: TRBD1
V gene: TRBV19
CDR3 protein: CASSIVQGTGGQPQHF
CDR3 DNA: TGTGCCAGTAGTATCGTCCAAGGGACAGGGGGTCAGCCCCAGCATTTT

clone size: -
J gene: TRBJ2-7
D gene: TRBD2
V gene: TRBV28
CDR3 protein: CASSLERELSYEQYF
CDR3 DNA: TGTGCCAGCAGTCTCGAGCGGGAACTCTCCTACGAGCAGTACTTC

clone size: -
J gene: TRBJ2-1
D gene: -
V gene: TRBV7-8
CDR3 protein: CASSLALWARPSYNEQFF
CDR3 DNA: TGTGCCAGCAGCTTAGCCTTGTGGGCACGACCTTCCTACAATGAGCAGTTCTTC

clone size: -
J gene: TRBJ2-7
D gene: -
V gene: TRBV28
CDR3 protein: CASSRPGLIYF
CDR3 DNA: TGTGCCAGCTCAAGGCCGGGTCTCATATACTTC

clone size: -
J gene: TRBJ1-3
D gene: TRBD1
V gene: TRBV2
CDR3 protein: CASSALRQGAGGNTIYF
CDR3 DNA: TGTGCCAGCAGTGCCCTCAGACAGGGGGCTGGTGGAAACACCATATATTTT

clone size: -
J gene: TRBJ2-7
D gene: TRBD2
V gene: TRBV19
CDR3 protein: CASSIEVGLADAYEQYF
CDR3 DNA: TGTGCCAGTAGTATAGAAGTAGGACTAGCGGACGCCTACGAGCAGTACTTC

clone size: once
J gene: TRBJ2-5
D gene: TRBD1
V gene: TRBV5-1
CDR3 protein: CASSLEGTGGETQYF
CDR3 DNA: TGCGCCAGCAGCTTGGAAGGGACAGGGGGAGAGACCCAGTACTTC

clone size: -
J gene: TRBJ2-5
D gene: TRBD2
V gene: TRBV28
CDR3 protein: CASSFSLAEETQYF
CDR3 DNA: TGTGCCAGCAGTTTTTCTCTAGCGGAAGAGACCCAGTACTTC

clone size: -
J gene: TRBJ2-7
D gene: TRBD2
V gene: TRBV19
CDR3 protein: CASSFQAGSLYEQYF
CDR3 DNA: TGTGCCAGTAGTTTCCAAGCGGGGAGCCTCTACGAGCAGTACTTC

clone size: -
J gene: TRBJ2-1
D gene: -
V gene: TRBV5-1
CDR3 protein: CASGQSSYNEQFF
CDR3 DNA: TGCGCCAGCGGACAGAGCTCCTACAATGAGCAGTTCTTC

clone size: -
J gene: TRBJ2-1
D gene: -
V gene: TRBV7-9
CDR3 protein: CASRDSGAYNEQFF
CDR3 DNA: TGTGCCAGCAGAGATTCCGGGGCCTACAATGAGCAGTTCTTC

clone size: -
J gene: TRBJ2-1
D gene: -
V gene: TRBV24-1
CDR3 protein: CATSDWGFQVDNEQFF
CDR3 DNA: TGTGCCACCAGTGATTGGGGCTTCCAGGTTGACAATGAGCAGTTCTTC

clone size: once
J gene: TRBJ2-1
D gene: -
V gene: TRBV5-1
CDR3 protein: CASSLGQAPNEQFF
CDR3 DNA: TGCGCCAGCAGCTTGGGACAAGCCCCCAATGAGCAGTTCTTC

clone size: -
J gene: TRBJ2-7
D gene: -
V gene: TRBV12-3/TRBV12-4
CDR3 protein: CASSFQNSYEQYF
CDR3 DNA: TGTGCCAGCAGTTTCCAGAACTCCTACGAGCAGTACTTC

clone size: once
J gene: TRBJ1-5
D gene: -
V gene: TRBV7-2
CDR3 protein: CASSFSTGSQQPQHF
CDR3 DNA: TGTGCCAGCAGCTTTTCAACAGGGTCACAGCAGCCCCAGCATTTT

clone size: -
J gene: TRBJ2-2
D gene: TRBD2
V gene: TRBV2
CDR3 protein: CASSSSGTNGELFF
CDR3 DNA: TGTGCCAGCAGTAGCTCCGGGACTAACGGGGAGCTGTTTTTT

clone size: -
J gene: TRBJ2-3
D gene: TRBD2
V gene: TRBV27
CDR3 protein: CASSFGTSGSSSTDTQYF
CDR3 DNA: TGTGCCAGCAGTTTTGGGACTAGCGGGAGCAGTAGCACAGATACGCAGTATTTT

clone size: -
J gene: TRBJ1-4
D gene: -
V gene: TRBV5-1
CDR3 protein: CASSSPETGTNEKLFF
CDR3 DNA: TGCGCCAGCAGCTCCCCAGAGACAGGTACCAATGAAAAACTGTTTTTT

clone size: few
J gene: TRBJ2-3
D gene: -
V gene: TRBV7-2
CDR3 protein: CASSSRGSSTDTQYF
CDR3 DNA: TGTGCCAGCAGCTCCCGGGGTTCAAGCACAGATACGCAGTATTTT

clone size: -
J gene: TRBJ2-3
D gene: -
V gene: TRBV7-6
CDR3 protein: CASSLAGGADTQYF
CDR3 DNA: TGTGCCAGCAGCTTAGCAGGGGGTGCAGATACGCAGTATTTT

clone size: once
J gene: TRBJ2-2
D gene: -
V gene: TRBV7-7
CDR3 protein: CASSASDKNTGELFF
CDR3 DNA: TGTGCTAGCAGCGCCTCAGATAAGAACACCGGGGAGCTGTTTTTT

clone size: -
J gene: TRBJ2-3
D gene: TRBD2
V gene: TRBV5-1
CDR3 protein: CASRGLAGGSTDTQYF
CDR3 DNA: TGCGCCAGCAGAGGACTAGCGGGAGGGAGCACAGATACGCAGTATTTT

clone size: -
J gene: TRBJ2-7
D gene: TRBD2
V gene: TRBV28
CDR3 protein: CASSLPLRLAGGPPLTYEQYF
CDR3 DNA: TGTGCCAGCAGTTTGCCCCTCCGACTAGCGGGAGGTCCGCCTCTAACCTACGAGCAGTACTTC

clone size: -
J gene: TRBJ2-1
D gene: TRBD2
V gene: TRBV7-3
CDR3 protein: CASSFGLAGDNEQFF
CDR3 DNA: TGTGCCAGCAGCTTTGGACTAGCGGGAGACAATGAGCAGTTCTTC

clone size: -
J gene: TRBJ2-7
D gene: -
V gene: TRBV9
CDR3 protein: CASSVGGTHSYEQYF
CDR3 DNA: TGTGCCAGCAGCGTCGGCGGGACCCACTCCTACGAGCAGTACTTC

clone size: few
J gene: TRBJ2-5
D gene: TRBD2
V gene: TRBV5-4
CDR3 protein: CASSLREGLGETQYF
CDR3 DNA: TGTGCCAGCAGCTTGCGGGAGGGCCTAGGGGAGACCCAGTACTTC

clone size: -
J gene: TRBJ2-1
D gene: TRBD2
V gene: TRBV28
CDR3 protein: CASRVGGRALNEQFF
CDR3 DNA: TGTGCCAGCAGGGTAGGCGGGAGGGCCCTCAATGAGCAGTTCTTC

clone size: -
J gene: TRBJ2-7
D gene: -
V gene: TRBV7-9
CDR3 protein: CASSQGLLYEQYF
CDR3 DNA: TGTGCCAGCAGCCAGGGACTCCTCTACGAGCAGTACTTC

clone size: -
J gene: TRBJ2-7
D gene: TRBD1
V gene: TRBV5-1
CDR3 protein: CASSLVAGGSYEQYF
CDR3 DNA: TGCGCCAGCAGCTTGGTTGCAGGGGGCTCCTACGAGCAGTACTTC

clone size: -
J gene: TRBJ1-1
D gene: TRBD1
V gene: TRBV28
CDR3 protein: CASRTQGKRTEAFF
CDR3 DNA: TGTGCCAGCAGAACACAGGGGAAACGCACTGAAGCTTTCTTT

clone size: few
J gene: TRBJ1-1
D gene: TRBD1
V gene: TRBV4-2
CDR3 protein: CASSEADRGPEAFF
CDR3 DNA: TGTGCCAGCAGCGAGGCCGACAGGGGCCCTGAAGCTTTCTTT

clone size: -
J gene: TRBJ1-1
D gene: -
V gene: TRBV7-8
CDR3 protein: CASSLRVIETAFF
CDR3 DNA: TGTGCCAGCAGCTTGAGGGTAATTGAAACGGCTTTCTTT

clone size: -
J gene: TRBJ2-7
D gene: -
V gene: TRBV21-1
CDR3 protein: CASSKSLPLNSYEQYF
CDR3 DNA: TGTGCCAGCAGCAAAAGCCTCCCCCTAAACTCCTACGAGCAGTACTTC

clone size: -
J gene: TRBJ1-2
D gene: -
V gene: TRBV3-1/TRBV3-2
CDR3 protein: CASSLKEGSYGYTF
CDR3 DNA: TGTGCCAGCAGCCTTAAGGAGGGGTCCTATGGCTACACCTTC

clone size: -
J gene: TRBJ1-5
D gene: -
V gene: TRBV7-3
CDR3 protein: CASSFRENQPQHF
CDR3 DNA: TGTGCCAGCAGCTTCCGGGAGAATCAGCCCCAGCATTTT

clone size: -
J gene: TRBJ2-7
D gene: TRBD2
V gene: TRBV7-9
CDR3 protein: CASSPSGISYEQYF
CDR3 DNA: TGTGCCAGCAGCCCTAGCGGGATCTCCTACGAGCAGTACTTC

clone size: -
J gene: TRBJ2-7
D gene: TRBD2
V gene: TRBV28
CDR3 protein: CASSFSSGGYEQYF
CDR3 DNA: TGTGCCAGCAGTTTCTCTAGCGGGGGTTACGAGCAGTACTTC